This T cell receptor beta chain was recovered during a study of beta chain features in type 1 diabetes. Study-wide points: Sequencing the cDNA could make cells with high TCR expression show up more than they should. People with Type 1 diabetes carried modestly yet significantly shorter TCRB CDR3s in all four CD4+ subsets. Patients' naive, central memory and regulatory TCRB repertoires appeared more alike than those of healthy donors.

Sequenced material consisted of expressed TCRB transcripts (all of the isolated RNA was reverse transcribed). The method was immunoSEQ multiplex PCR; TCRdb's version includes in-frame clones alone and lacks a portion of them. The repertoire holds 400,000 or so clones, with 9.6% as singletons. This CDR3 is built from 15 residues. Germline assignment: CDR1 SEHNR and CDR2 FQNEAQ (reference sequence). With 3 bases removed from V and 2 bases from J, the gap between germline ends came to 12 bases. This clone was recorded a few times. The target antigen is unknown. The clonotype comes from a man younger than 45 with type 1 diabetes. This chain connects TRBV7-9 to TRBJ2-3, with D hard to call. The specimen was central memory CD4+ T cells from blood. The CDR3 DNA reads as TGTGCCAGCAGCTTGACCCTTGGGGACACAGATACGCAGTATTTT. It encodes CASSLTLGDTDTQYF.